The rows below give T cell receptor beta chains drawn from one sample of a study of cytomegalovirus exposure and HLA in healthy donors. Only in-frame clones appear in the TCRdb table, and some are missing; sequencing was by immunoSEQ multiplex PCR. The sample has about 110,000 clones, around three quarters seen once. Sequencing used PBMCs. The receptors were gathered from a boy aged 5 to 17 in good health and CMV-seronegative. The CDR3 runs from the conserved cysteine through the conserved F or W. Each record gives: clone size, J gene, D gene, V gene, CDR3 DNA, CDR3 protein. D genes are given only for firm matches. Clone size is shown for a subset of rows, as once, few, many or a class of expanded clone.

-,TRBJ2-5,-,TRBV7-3,TGTGCCAGCAGCTTAGACTTCCAAGAGACCCAGTACTTC,CASSLDFQETQYF
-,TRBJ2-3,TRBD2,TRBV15,TGTGCCACCAGCAGAGGTACCACTAGCGGGAGAGGAGATACGCAGTATTTT,CATSRGTTSGRGDTQYF
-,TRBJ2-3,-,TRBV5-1,TGCGCCAGCAGCTTGGGTCTTCGGGAAAGAACAGATACGCAGTATTTT,CASSLGLRERTDTQYF
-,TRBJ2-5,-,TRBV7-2,TGTGCCAGCAGCCCGCGGTTAGCGGAGACCCAGTACTTC,CASSPRLAETQYF
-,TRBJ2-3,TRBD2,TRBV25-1,TGTGCCAGCAGTGAGGCGGGAGGGCTCTCAACAGATACGCAGTATTTT,CASSEAGGLSTDTQYF
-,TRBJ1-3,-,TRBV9,TGTGCCAGCAGCGTAGCACAGGGTAGAGGAAACACCATATATTTT,CASSVAQGRGNTIYF
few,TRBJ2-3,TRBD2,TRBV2,TGTGCCAGCAGCTCTCAGGGAATAGCGGGGAGCACAGATACGCAGTATTTT,CASSSQGIAGSTDTQYF
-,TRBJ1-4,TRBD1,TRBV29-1,TGCAGCGCCACAGGGGCGGGTGAAAAACTGTTTTTT,CSATGAGEKLFF
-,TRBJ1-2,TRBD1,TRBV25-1,TGTGCCAGCAGTGGATTTCGACAGGGGGGTGGCTACACCTTC,CASSGFRQGGGYTF
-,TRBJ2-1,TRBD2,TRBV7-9,TGTGCCAGCAGGCCCTTGACTAGCGGGAGCGCCTACAATGAGCAGTTCTTC,CASRPLTSGSAYNEQFF
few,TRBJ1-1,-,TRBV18,TGTGCCAGCTCACCAACTTGGTATGATGCTGAAGCTTTCTTT,CASSPTWYDAEAFF
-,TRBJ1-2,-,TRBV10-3,TGTGCCATCAGTGAGAATACAGATTCCCATGGCTACACCTTC,CAISENTDSHGYTF
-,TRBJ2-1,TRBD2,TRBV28,TGTGCCAGCAGTGCCCTAGTAGCGGGGGATTACAATGAGCAGTTCTTC,CASSALVAGDYNEQFF
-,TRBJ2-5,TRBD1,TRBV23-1,TGCGCCAGCAGTCAATCGAGAACAGGGGGCAGGGAGACCCAGTACTTC,CASSQSRTGGRETQYF
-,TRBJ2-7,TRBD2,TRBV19,TGTGCCAGTAGCCCCGTAGCGGGGCTCCCCTACGAGCAGTACTTC,CASSPVAGLPYEQYF
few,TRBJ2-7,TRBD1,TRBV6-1,TGTGCCAGCAGTTTCCGGGACAGTCACTACGAGCAGTACTTC,CASSFRDSHYEQYF
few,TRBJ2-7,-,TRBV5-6,TGTGCCAGCAGCTTGCTTGGACTGAACTACGAGCAGTACTTC,CASSLLGLNYEQYF
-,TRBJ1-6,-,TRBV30,TGTGCCTGGAGTGTACTGGACAATTCGCCCCTCCACTTT,CAWSVLDNSPLHF
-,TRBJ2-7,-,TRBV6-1,TGTGCCAGCAGACAGGGGGGGACCTCCTACGAGCAGTACTTC,CASRQGGTSYEQYF
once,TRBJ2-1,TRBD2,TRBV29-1,TGCAGCGTTGATGGGAGGGAGTACAATGAGCAGTTCTTC,CSVDGREYNEQFF
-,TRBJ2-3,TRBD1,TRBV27,TGTGCCAGCAGTTTGCAGGGGGCTATCACAGATACGCAGTATTTT,CASSLQGAITDTQYF
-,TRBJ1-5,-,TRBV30,TGTGCCTGGACGCGGGGTTATGATCAGCCCCAGCATTTT,CAWTRGYDQPQHF
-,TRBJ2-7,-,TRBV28,TGTGCCAGCAGTGCTCCCCCCTACTCCTACGAGCAGTACTTC,CASSAPPYSYEQYF
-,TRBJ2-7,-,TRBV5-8,TGTGCCAGCAGCTTGGATTCGGGACTCCTTTACGAGCAGTACTTC,CASSLDSGLLYEQYF
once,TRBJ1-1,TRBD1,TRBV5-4,TGTGCCAGCAGCTTTCAGGGGGGCACTGAAGCTTTCTTT,CASSFQGGTEAFF
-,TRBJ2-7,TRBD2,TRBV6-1,TGTGCCAGCAGTGAGGGGGGGGAATCCTACGAGCAGTACTTC,CASSEGGESYEQYF
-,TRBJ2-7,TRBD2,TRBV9,TGTGCCAGCAGCGAGAATAGCGGGAGGACCTACGAGCAGTACTTC,CASSENSGRTYEQYF
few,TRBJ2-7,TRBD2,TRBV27,TGTGCCAGCAGTTTATATGCGGGAGGCGCCTACGAGCAGTACTTC,CASSLYAGGAYEQYF
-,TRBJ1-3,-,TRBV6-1,TGTGCCAGCAGTGAACTGGGGCAGGGAAGAAACACCATATATTTT,CASSELGQGRNTIYF
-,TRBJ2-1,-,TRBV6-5,TGTGCCAGCAGTTCGCAGGGGTATGAGCAGTTCTTC,CASSSQGYEQFF
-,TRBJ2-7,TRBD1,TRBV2,TGTGCCAGCAGCCGGGACAGGGTCGCCTCCTACGAGCAGTACTTC,CASSRDRVASYEQYF
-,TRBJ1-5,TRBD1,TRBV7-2,TGTGCCAGCAGCTCCGGGACAGGGGTAGGTCAGCCCCAGCATTTT,CASSSGTGVGQPQHF
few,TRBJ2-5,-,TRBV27,TGTGCCAGCAGTTCGGCCAGGGGGGCGGGGACCCAGTACTTC,CASSSARGAGTQYF
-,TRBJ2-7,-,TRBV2,TGTGCCAGCAGTGTTATTCACGAGCAGTACTTC,CASSVIHEQYF
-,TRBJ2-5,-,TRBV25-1,TGTGCCAGCAGTGGCCTGGACAGTGGGGTAGAGACCCAGTACTTC,CASSGLDSGVETQYF